Reported below is one T cell receptor (beta chain). The antigen remains unidentified. With 0 bases removed from V and 2 bases from J, the gap between germline ends came to 11 bases. Germline CDR1 reads KGHSH; CDR2 reads LQKENI. CDR3 length: 15 amino acids. Profiling relied on immunoSEQ multiplex PCR, and the TCRdb table lists in-frame clones only, not all of them. The sample lists fewer than 250,000 clones, about 93% occurring once. The data originate from a study of T cell responses to AZD1222 COVID-19 vaccine. General observations from the study: Reportedly, nearly half of unique spike TCRs recognized epitopes outside B.1.351/B.1.1.7 mutations. Donors skewed white British and female; clonal diversity was possibly underestimated. Repertoire sampling occurred only after the peak T cell response. Spike-specific TCR breadth and depth both grew after two AZD1222 doses.

This specimen consisted of peripheral blood, obtained on day 0 of MenACWY control vaccination. V gene TRBV18 combines with J gene TRBJ2-7, with D possibly called TRBD1 or TRBD2 (5 bases each). The clonotype originates from an adult in good health. The CDR3 nucleotides are TGTGCCAGCTCACCACCGGTCGGGACGGCCTACGAGCAGTACTTC. Encoded protein: CASSPPVGTAYEQYF.